The T cell receptor beta chain described here comes from a study of T cells in Graves' hyperthyroidism and ophthalmopathy. TCR beta CDR3 region amplification was performed from RNA transcripts. With the HTBI primer set, the TCR CDR3 went through a first round of RT-PCR. Using its own MiXCR run on the multiplex PCR reads, TCRdb lists one record per CDR3 protein. The sample includes around 580,000 distinct CDR3 sequences, 16% seen only once; the top ten take 18%. This clonotype came up a few times. Germline values: CDR1 MNHNY, CDR2 SVGAGI (reference sequence). Trimming took 2 bases from V and 3 from J; bases not matched to a gene: 6. CDR3 length equals 15 residues. The study based diagnoses on clinical symptoms, serum thyroxine and TRAb, thyroid ultrasound and orbital computed tomography. Fresh peripheral blood, roughly 10 ml of it, supplied the PBMCs.

Sample: blood. This clonotype originated in a woman younger than 35 with Graves' hyperthyroidism. V gene TRBV6-6 combines with J gene TRBJ2-7, with 8 bases identical to TRBD2. The CDR3 sequence is CASSYTSGGGYEQYF. Here the CDR3 DNA reads TGTGCCAGCAGTTACACTAGCGGAGGGGGCTACGAGCAGTACTTC.